Listed below are T cell receptor beta chains from one sample, sequenced in a study of blood T cell repertoires in COVID-19. Assay used: immunoSEQ multiplex PCR; TCRdb lists only in-frame clones, some missing. The sample yields about 100,000 clones, about 90% seen once. Sequenced input: peripheral blood. Every receptor here comes from an elderly man with acute or convalescent COVID-19. Each CDR3 is given with its conserved first and last residue. Each record gives: J gene, D gene, clone size, V gene, CDR3 protein, CDR3 DNA. D genes are given only for firm matches. Not every row has a clone size; where given, it reads once, few, many or a size class.

TRBJ2-5,TRBD2,once,TRBV7-2,CASSSRLAGGQETQYF,TGTGCCAGCAGCTCCCGACTAGCGGGGGGCCAAGAGACCCAGTACTTC
TRBJ1-2,-,-,TRBV14,CASSQGGRGVYGYTF,TGTGCCAGCAGCCAAGGAGGCAGGGGAGTCTATGGCTACACCTTC
TRBJ2-7,-,-,TRBV3-1/TRBV3-2,CASSSRGAYEQYF,TGTGCCAGCAGCTCCAGGGGGGCCTACGAGCAGTACTTC
TRBJ1-2,TRBD1,-,TRBV29-1,CSVRTGTYGYTF,TGCAGCGTGAGGACAGGGACCTATGGCTACACCTTC
TRBJ2-7,-,-,TRBV5-1,CASRGGDPIDEQYF,TGCGCCAGCAGAGGAGGAGACCCTATCGACGAGCAGTACTTC
TRBJ1-1,-,-,TRBV11-2,CASSPDSSMGEAFF,TGTGCCAGCAGCCCAGACTCGTCGATGGGTGAAGCTTTCTTT
TRBJ1-5,TRBD1,-,TRBV28,CASSFTGANQPQHF,TGTGCCAGCAGTTTTACAGGGGCCAATCAGCCCCAGCATTTT
TRBJ2-1,-,once,TRBV7-8,CASSLDLNEQFF,TGTGCCAGCAGCTTAGATCTAAATGAGCAGTTCTTC
TRBJ1-6,-,-,TRBV10-3,CAIRGRDSPLHF,TGTGCCATCAGGGGGAGAGATTCACCCCTCCACTTT
TRBJ2-1,TRBD2,-,TRBV6-2/TRBV6-3,CASSYPSGRLSYNEQFF,TGTGCCAGCAGTTACCCTAGCGGGAGACTCTCCTACAATGAGCAGTTCTTC
TRBJ1-5,-,-,TRBV6-4,CASSDGLGRFSNQPQHF,TGTGCCAGCAGTGACGGGTTGGGGCGCTTTAGCAATCAGCCCCAGCATTTT
TRBJ1-2,-,-,TRBV4-2,CASSSDRDYGYTF,TGTGCCAGCAGCAGCGACAGAGACTATGGCTACACCTTC
TRBJ1-2,-,-,TRBV29-1,CSVAGLPHGYTF,TGCAGCGTTGCAGGCTTACCCCATGGCTACACCTTC
TRBJ1-1,-,-,TRBV4-1,CASSQEPGNTEAFF,TGCGCCAGCAGCCAAGAACCGGGGAACACTGAAGCTTTCTTT
TRBJ1-6,-,-,TRBV5-1,CASSLVDSPLHF,TGCGCCAGCAGCTTGGTAGATTCACCCCTCCACTTT
TRBJ1-1,-,-,TRBV20-1,CSALVNTEAFF,TGCAGTGCTCTTGTGAACACTGAAGCTTTCTTT
TRBJ2-5,TRBD1,-,TRBV27,CASSRDRQYQETQYF,TGTGCCAGCAGCCGGGACAGACAGTACCAAGAGACCCAGTACTTC
TRBJ2-7,TRBD2,-,TRBV7-2,CASSLTSGRAWEQYF,TGTGCCAGCAGCTTAACTAGCGGGAGGGCCTGGGAGCAGTACTTC
TRBJ1-1,-,-,TRBV5-4,CASSLGRGTEAFF,TGTGCCAGCAGCTTGGGAAGGGGCACTGAAGCTTTCTTT
TRBJ2-7,TRBD1,-,TRBV6-6,CASSLTGGRDEQYF,TGTGCCAGCAGTTTGACAGGGGGCAGGGACGAGCAGTACTTC
TRBJ1-3,TRBD1,few,TRBV7-3,CASSSAGTGFGNTIYF,TGTGCCAGCAGCTCCGCCGGGACAGGGTTTGGAAACACCATATATTTT
TRBJ1-1,-,-,TRBV4-3,CASSRTGLNTEAFF,TGCGCCAGCAGCCGAACAGGGTTGAACACTGAAGCTTTCTTT
TRBJ1-2,-,-,TRBV11-2,CASSLSGSGYTF,TGTGCCAGCAGCTTATCGGGGAGTGGCTACACCTTC
TRBJ1-2,TRBD1,-,TRBV5-1,CASSPGTGEVYTF,TGCGCCAGCAGTCCCGGGACAGGGGAGGTCTACACCTTC
TRBJ2-1,TRBD2,-,TRBV5-4,CASSLSSGSYNEQFF,TGTGCCAGCAGCTTGTCTAGCGGGTCCTACAATGAGCAGTTCTTC
TRBJ2-3,-,-,TRBV28,CASNQATSKDTQYF,TGTGCCAGCAATCAGGCCACCTCCAAAGATACGCAGTATTTT
TRBJ2-6,-,once,TRBV6-2/TRBV6-3,CASIPGTGANVLTF,TGTGCCAGCATCCCCGGGACTGGGGCCAACGTCCTGACTTTC
TRBJ2-7,-,once,TRBV5-1,CASSLGASDSYEQYF,TGCGCCAGCAGCTTGGGAGCTAGCGACTCCTACGAGCAGTACTTC
TRBJ1-2,-,many,TRBV4-2,CASSQGEGLDYGYTF,TGTGCCAGCAGCCAAGGGGAGGGCTTGGACTATGGCTACACCTTC